A selection of T cell receptor beta chains follows, all from one sample in a study of cytomegalovirus exposure and HLA in healthy donors. Assay: immunoSEQ multiplex PCR; the TCRdb copy retains only in-frame clones and omits some. This sample carries tens of thousands of clones, more than 70% of them seen once, and the ten largest clones take roughly 2.5%. Sample: PBMCs. The receptors stem from a male donor in good health and CMV-seropositive. Both conserved end residues are part of each CDR3. D genes are given only for firm matches. Rows give clone size only sometimes, using once, few, many, or a class for an expanded clone.

j_call: TRBJ2-7; clone_size: .; v_call: TRBV19; d_call: .; cdr3_nt: TGTGCCAGTAGTATACCGGGACACGGTACCTACGAGCAGTACTTC; cdr3_aa: CASSIPGHGTYEQYF
j_call: TRBJ2-2; clone_size: .; v_call: TRBV7-9; d_call: .; cdr3_nt: TGTGCCAGCAGCACCAAGGGACACTCTTCGAACACCGGGGAGCTGTTTTTT; cdr3_aa: CASSTKGHSSNTGELFF
j_call: TRBJ1-4; clone_size: .; v_call: TRBV7-2; d_call: .; cdr3_nt: TGTGCCAGCACCACGGGGGGGAGAGCCGAAAAACTGTTTTTT; cdr3_aa: CASTTGGRAEKLFF
j_call: TRBJ2-1; clone_size: .; v_call: TRBV7-9; d_call: .; cdr3_nt: TGTGCCAGCAGCGGGACTGGCAATGAGCAGTTCTTC; cdr3_aa: CASSGTGNEQFF
j_call: TRBJ1-5; clone_size: .; v_call: TRBV7-9; d_call: .; cdr3_nt: TGTGCCAGCAGCCAAAGCGAGGGACTAAATCAGCCCCAGCATTTT; cdr3_aa: CASSQSEGLNQPQHF
j_call: TRBJ2-7; clone_size: .; v_call: TRBV7-9; d_call: TRBD1; cdr3_nt: TGTGCCAGCAGCTTAGCCGCAGGGGGCTACGAGCAGTACTTC; cdr3_aa: CASSLAAGGYEQYF
j_call: TRBJ1-4; clone_size: .; v_call: TRBV19; d_call: .; cdr3_nt: TGTGCCAGTAGTATAGGCAAATTCGTGGTCTCGGGGGATGAAAAACTGTTTTTT; cdr3_aa: CASSIGKFVVSGDEKLFF
j_call: TRBJ1-6; clone_size: few; v_call: TRBV10-3; d_call: .; cdr3_nt: TGTGCCATCAGTGAGTCGGAGGGAGGTAGTTCACCCCTCCACTTT; cdr3_aa: CAISESEGGSSPLHF
j_call: TRBJ1-1; clone_size: few; v_call: TRBV5-6; d_call: TRBD1; cdr3_nt: TGTGCCAGCAGAGTACAGGGGAGCACTGAAGCTTTCTTT; cdr3_aa: CASRVQGSTEAFF
j_call: TRBJ2-3; clone_size: .; v_call: TRBV27; d_call: TRBD2; cdr3_nt: TGTGCCAGCAGCCAGACTAGCGGAAAGACAGATACGCAGTATTTT; cdr3_aa: CASSQTSGKTDTQYF
j_call: TRBJ2-1; clone_size: .; v_call: TRBV21-1; d_call: .; cdr3_nt: TGTGCCAGCACATCAGTCAGGGTCGTGCACAATGAGCAGTTCTTC; cdr3_aa: CASTSVRVVHNEQFF
j_call: TRBJ1-1; clone_size: many; v_call: TRBV19; d_call: .; cdr3_nt: TGTGCCAGTAGCCTCGTCCCGAACACTGAAGCTTTCTTT; cdr3_aa: CASSLVPNTEAFF
j_call: TRBJ2-7; clone_size: .; v_call: TRBV11-2; d_call: .; cdr3_nt: TGTGCCAGCAGCGGCGTTCAGGGGACCTACGAGCAGTACTTC; cdr3_aa: CASSGVQGTYEQYF
j_call: TRBJ2-7; clone_size: .; v_call: TRBV5-1; d_call: .; cdr3_nt: TGCGCCAGCCAGCTTGGCTTTGACGGCGGCTACGAGCAGTACTTC; cdr3_aa: CASQLGFDGGYEQYF
j_call: TRBJ2-5; clone_size: .; v_call: TRBV5-1; d_call: TRBD1; cdr3_nt: TGCGCCAGCAGCACCAGGGGGCTGGTTGAGACCCAGTACTTC; cdr3_aa: CASSTRGLVETQYF
j_call: TRBJ2-1; clone_size: .; v_call: TRBV29-1; d_call: .; cdr3_nt: TGCAGCGTTGTTGTCGGAGGGACCTACAATGAGCAGTTCTTC; cdr3_aa: CSVVVGGTYNEQFF
j_call: TRBJ2-7; clone_size: .; v_call: TRBV11-2; d_call: .; cdr3_nt: TGTGCCAGCAGCCCATCCTACGAGCAGTACTTC; cdr3_aa: CASSPSYEQYF
j_call: TRBJ2-5; clone_size: .; v_call: TRBV19; d_call: .; cdr3_nt: TGTGCCAGTAGTGTGACCAGGGGAAGGGAGACCCAGTACTTC; cdr3_aa: CASSVTRGRETQYF
j_call: TRBJ2-5; clone_size: .; v_call: TRBV7-2; d_call: .; cdr3_nt: TGTGCCAGCAGCTTAGCGGGTGCGACAAGGACCCAGTACTTC; cdr3_aa: CASSLAGATRTQYF
j_call: TRBJ1-6; clone_size: .; v_call: TRBV30; d_call: .; cdr3_nt: TGTGCCTGGACCGCAACAGGCTCCTATAATTCACCCCTCCACTTT; cdr3_aa: CAWTATGSYNSPLHF
j_call: TRBJ2-7; clone_size: .; v_call: TRBV6-5; d_call: .; cdr3_nt: TGTGCCAGCAGTTACTCCCGGGAGAGGCAATACGAGCAGTACTTC; cdr3_aa: CASSYSRERQYEQYF
j_call: TRBJ2-2; clone_size: .; v_call: TRBV19; d_call: .; cdr3_nt: TGTGCCAGTAGGGTGTCAGGGTTGAACACCGGGGAGCTGTTTTTT; cdr3_aa: CASRVSGLNTGELFF
j_call: TRBJ2-1; clone_size: .; v_call: TRBV20-1; d_call: TRBD2; cdr3_nt: TGCAGTGCTTCCATGACTAGCGGGCAGTTCTTC; cdr3_aa: CSASMTSGQFF
j_call: TRBJ2-7; clone_size: .; v_call: TRBV28; d_call: TRBD2; cdr3_nt: TGTGCCAGCCAGGGCGGGAGCAGGTACGAGCAGTACTTC; cdr3_aa: CASQGGSRYEQYF
j_call: TRBJ2-7; clone_size: .; v_call: TRBV20-1; d_call: .; cdr3_nt: TGCAGTGCTAACATGAACTACGAGCAGTACTTC; cdr3_aa: CSANMNYEQYF
j_call: TRBJ2-2; clone_size: .; v_call: TRBV14; d_call: TRBD2; cdr3_nt: TGTGCCAGCAGCCGCGCTAGCGGATGGAACACCGGGGAGCTGTTTTTT; cdr3_aa: CASSRASGWNTGELFF
j_call: TRBJ2-5; clone_size: .; v_call: TRBV7-2; d_call: TRBD2; cdr3_nt: TGTGCCAGCAGCCCACAAGCCCGACTAGCGGGGAAAGAGACCCAGTACTTC; cdr3_aa: CASSPQARLAGKETQYF
j_call: TRBJ1-1; clone_size: many; v_call: TRBV6-1; d_call: TRBD1; cdr3_nt: TGTGCCAGCAGTGTAAACCCACAGGGGCGGACTGAAGCTTTCTTT; cdr3_aa: CASSVNPQGRTEAFF
j_call: TRBJ2-1; clone_size: .; v_call: TRBV29-1; d_call: TRBD2; cdr3_nt: TGCAGCGTTGATGAACGGGGCAGAAGCGGGAGGGCCGCGGGCAAGCAGTTCTTC; cdr3_aa: CSVDERGRSGRAAGKQFF
j_call: TRBJ2-7; clone_size: .; v_call: TRBV10-3; d_call: .; cdr3_nt: TGTGCCATCAGTGTTGGGGGCAGCTCCTACGAGCAGTACTTC; cdr3_aa: CAISVGGSSYEQYF
j_call: TRBJ2-3; clone_size: .; v_call: TRBV4-2; d_call: .; cdr3_nt: TGTGCCAGCAGCCGAGCCGACTACCCAGATACGCAGTATTTT; cdr3_aa: CASSRADYPDTQYF
j_call: TRBJ1-1; clone_size: .; v_call: TRBV6-4; d_call: .; cdr3_nt: TGTGCCAGCAGCGCCTCAGAGAACACTGAAGCTTTCTTT; cdr3_aa: CASSASENTEAFF
j_call: TRBJ1-1; clone_size: .; v_call: TRBV5-1; d_call: .; cdr3_nt: TGCGCCAGCAGCTTATATACCGGGACACTGAACACTGAAGCTTTCTTT; cdr3_aa: CASSLYTGTLNTEAFF
j_call: TRBJ2-1; clone_size: .; v_call: TRBV5-1; d_call: .; cdr3_nt: TGCGCCAGCAGCTTGTCACCGATAAGCGGCGGTGAGCAGTTCTTC; cdr3_aa: CASSLSPISGGEQFF
j_call: TRBJ2-7; clone_size: .; v_call: TRBV28; d_call: .; cdr3_nt: TGTGCCAGCAGTCCAGGCAGAGCCTACGAGCAGTACTTC; cdr3_aa: CASSPGRAYEQYF
j_call: TRBJ1-2; clone_size: .; v_call: TRBV7-8; d_call: TRBD1; cdr3_nt: TGTGCCAGCAGCTTGTCAGACAGGGACTATGGCTACACCTTC; cdr3_aa: CASSLSDRDYGYTF
j_call: TRBJ2-3; clone_size: .; v_call: TRBV14; d_call: .; cdr3_nt: TGTGCCAGAATGGTTGGGCGAGATAGCACAGATACGCAGTATTTT; cdr3_aa: CARMVGRDSTDTQYF
j_call: TRBJ1-1; clone_size: .; v_call: TRBV7-9; d_call: .; cdr3_nt: TGTGCCAGCAGCCCGGAGTGGACTGAAGCTTTCTTT; cdr3_aa: CASSPEWTEAFF
j_call: TRBJ1-1; clone_size: few; v_call: TRBV29-1; d_call: .; cdr3_nt: TGCAGCGGGCTGGGACTAAACACTGAAGCTTTCTTT; cdr3_aa: CSGLGLNTEAFF
j_call: TRBJ2-3; clone_size: .; v_call: TRBV7-9; d_call: TRBD2; cdr3_nt: TGTGCCAGCAGCCTGGGACTAGCGGGCACTAGCACAGATACGCAGTATTTT; cdr3_aa: CASSLGLAGTSTDTQYF
j_call: TRBJ2-7; clone_size: .; v_call: TRBV28; d_call: TRBD2; cdr3_nt: TGTGCCAGCAGTCCAACTACTAGCGGGAGTCTGTACGAGCAGTACTTC; cdr3_aa: CASSPTTSGSLYEQYF
j_call: TRBJ1-5; clone_size: .; v_call: TRBV28; d_call: .; cdr3_nt: TGTGCCAGCATCCTGGGGGGTCCCAATCAGCCCCAGCATTTT; cdr3_aa: CASILGGPNQPQHF
j_call: TRBJ2-5; clone_size: .; v_call: TRBV2; d_call: TRBD2; cdr3_nt: TGTGCCAGCAGTAATAGCGGGAGAGGGGAGACCCAGTACTTC; cdr3_aa: CASSNSGRGETQYF
j_call: TRBJ2-2; clone_size: .; v_call: TRBV5-4; d_call: TRBD2; cdr3_nt: TGTGCCAGCAGCCCTGGGACTAGCGGGCGGACCGGGGAGCTGTTTTTT; cdr3_aa: CASSPGTSGRTGELFF
j_call: TRBJ2-4; clone_size: .; v_call: TRBV9; d_call: .; cdr3_nt: TGTGCCAGCAGCGTTGGAGGCGGGGTCAAAAACATTCAGTACTTC; cdr3_aa: CASSVGGGVKNIQYF
j_call: TRBJ1-2; clone_size: .; v_call: TRBV10-3; d_call: TRBD1; cdr3_nt: TGTGCCATCAGAAATCAGGGGGTCGACTATGGCTACACCTTC; cdr3_aa: CAIRNQGVDYGYTF
j_call: TRBJ2-3; clone_size: .; v_call: TRBV13; d_call: TRBD2; cdr3_nt: TGTGCCAGCAGCCTTACGGGTTGGGCTAGCGGGAGCACAGATACGCAGTATTTT; cdr3_aa: CASSLTGWASGSTDTQYF
j_call: TRBJ1-5; clone_size: .; v_call: TRBV19; d_call: TRBD1; cdr3_nt: TGTGCCAGTAGCGGGACAGGGCTAAGCCAGCCCCAGCATTTT; cdr3_aa: CASSGTGLSQPQHF
j_call: TRBJ1-1; clone_size: .; v_call: TRBV28; d_call: .; cdr3_nt: TGTGCCAGCAGTTTAAATATCGGGGGTCTCGCTGAAGCTTTCTTT; cdr3_aa: CASSLNIGGLAEAFF
j_call: TRBJ1-2; clone_size: .; v_call: TRBV20-1; d_call: .; cdr3_nt: TGCAGTGCTAGGACCCCCGGGGGCTACACCTTC; cdr3_aa: CSARTPGGYTF
j_call: TRBJ1-4; clone_size: .; v_call: TRBV7-6; d_call: .; cdr3_nt: TGTGCCAGCAGCTGGGGCCCTAATGAAAAACTGTTTTTT; cdr3_aa: CASSWGPNEKLFF
j_call: TRBJ1-5; clone_size: once; v_call: TRBV4-1; d_call: .; cdr3_nt: TGCGCCAGCAGCCAAGGTCTGGGGGCGAGCAATCAGCCCCAGCACTTT; cdr3_aa: CASSQGLGASNQPQHF
j_call: TRBJ1-5; clone_size: once; v_call: TRBV6-6; d_call: TRBD1; cdr3_nt: TGTGCCAGCAGTTACATGGACAGGGTTAGCAATCAGCCCCAGCATTTT; cdr3_aa: CASSYMDRVSNQPQHF
j_call: TRBJ2-1; clone_size: .; v_call: TRBV28; d_call: TRBD1; cdr3_nt: TGTGCCAGCATCCTGGGACAGTCCCATTACAATGAGCAGTTCTTC; cdr3_aa: CASILGQSHYNEQFF
j_call: TRBJ2-1; clone_size: few; v_call: TRBV6-4; d_call: TRBD2; cdr3_nt: TGTGCCAGCAGTGACGGGAGCGGGGGGTACAATGAGCAGTTCTTC; cdr3_aa: CASSDGSGGYNEQFF
j_call: TRBJ2-7; clone_size: .; v_call: TRBV7-9; d_call: .; cdr3_nt: TGTGCCAGCAGCTCCCAGGCAGGGGAGCAGTACTTC; cdr3_aa: CASSSQAGEQYF
j_call: TRBJ2-5; clone_size: .; v_call: TRBV4-1; d_call: TRBD1; cdr3_nt: TGCGCCAGCAGCCAGGACAGGGTCGGCGAGACCCAGTACTTC; cdr3_aa: CASSQDRVGETQYF
j_call: TRBJ2-7; clone_size: .; v_call: TRBV29-1; d_call: TRBD1; cdr3_nt: TGCAGCGTTGAACGGGACAGGGGGCCAAATTACGAGCAGTACTTC; cdr3_aa: CSVERDRGPNYEQYF
j_call: TRBJ2-1; clone_size: once; v_call: TRBV11-1; d_call: .; cdr3_nt: TGTGCCAGCAGCTTAGCGCCCGGGGATGAGCAGTTCTTC; cdr3_aa: CASSLAPGDEQFF
j_call: TRBJ2-1; clone_size: .; v_call: TRBV5-4; d_call: .; cdr3_nt: TGTGCCAGCAGCTCTCTCAATGAGCAGTTCTTC; cdr3_aa: CASSSLNEQFF